This T cell receptor beta chain was found in a study of cytomegalovirus exposure and HLA in healthy donors. The V end lost 4 bases, the J end lost 5 bases, and 12 bases lay between the germline ends. Germline V lookup: CDR1 SGHRS, CDR2 YFSETQ. This CDR3 has 13 residues. Unrecorded immune exposure was likely among donors, who were nominally healthy when sampled. The PCR contained 60 Vbeta and 13 Jbeta primers. Clones were sequenced by immunoSEQ multiplex PCR, and TCRdb holds only the in-frame ones, with some missing. The sample records 150,000 to 200,000 clones, 70% to 80% being singletons. Input material: PBMCs. This sequence originates from a woman in her 30s in good health and CMV-seropositive. The V and J genes are TRBV5-1 and TRBJ2-5, with D perhaps TRBD2 (5 bases). This CDR3 is CASSLDSVETQYF. DNA of the CDR3: TGCGCCAGCAGCCTGGACTCGGTGGAGACCCAGTACTTC.